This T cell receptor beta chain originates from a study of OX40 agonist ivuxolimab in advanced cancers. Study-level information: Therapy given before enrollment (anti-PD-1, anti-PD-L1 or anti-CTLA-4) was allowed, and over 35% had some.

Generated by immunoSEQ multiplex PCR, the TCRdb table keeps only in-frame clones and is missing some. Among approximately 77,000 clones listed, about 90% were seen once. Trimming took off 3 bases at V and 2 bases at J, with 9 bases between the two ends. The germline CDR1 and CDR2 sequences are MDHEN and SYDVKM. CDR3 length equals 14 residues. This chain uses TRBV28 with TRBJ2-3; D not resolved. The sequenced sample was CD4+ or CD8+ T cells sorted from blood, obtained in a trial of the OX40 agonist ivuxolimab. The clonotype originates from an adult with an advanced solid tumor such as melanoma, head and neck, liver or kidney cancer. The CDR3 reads CASSFGSYTDTQYF. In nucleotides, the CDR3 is TGTGCCAGCAGTTTCGGCAGCTACACAGATACGCAGTATTTT.